This T cell receptor beta chain was observed in a study of beta chain features in type 1 diabetes. Findings and limits, study-wide: Lower insertion and higher deletion counts appeared at VDJ junctions in type 1 diabetes patients.

In the case of this clone: What it binds is unknown.

The isolated RNA, all of it, was reverse transcribed, so expressed TCRB transcripts were what got sequenced. The table came from immunoSEQ multiplex PCR; TCRdb's copy has only in-frame clones and leaves some out. The sample comprises roughly 140,000 clones, roughly 10% of which are singletons, and roughly 1.9% rests with the top ten. Sequenced material: central memory CD4+ T cells from blood. The sequence was collected from a man younger than 35 in good health.

CDR3 coding DNA: TGTGCCAGCTCACCAAGGGACGGCCAAGAGACCCAGTACTTC. It codes for CASSPRDGQETQYF. V is TRBV18 and J is TRBJ2-5; possibly TRBD1 or TRBD2 for D (5 bases each). This CDR3 has 14 residues. Trimming removed 2 bases at V and 1 base at J, with 8 bases between. Germline-derived CDR1 and CDR2 are KGHSH and LQKENI.